This T cell receptor (beta chain) comes out of a study of blood T cell repertoires in COVID-19. In the study overall: PBMCs, B-cell-depleted T cells, or T cells were the source of the cDNA or gDNA that made up the material.

In germline, CDR1 is MNHNY, CDR2 SVGAGI (reference sequence). The CDR3 totals 12 residues. V shed 7 bases and J shed 5 bases, with 9 bases lying between them. Sequencing was performed with immunoSEQ multiplex PCR; in TCRdb, only in-frame clones are kept and a portion is missing. The sample carries approximately 140,000 clones, roughly 80% recorded once. This clone was seen a handful of times. The chain couples TRBV6-6 to TRBJ1-5; D is possibly TRBD1 (6 bases). The source of this sequence is a man in his sixties or seventies with acute or convalescent COVID-19. Material: peripheral blood. This CDR3 is CASMAGDQPQHF. CDR3 in DNA: TGTGCCAGCATGGCAGGGGATCAGCCCCAGCATTTT.